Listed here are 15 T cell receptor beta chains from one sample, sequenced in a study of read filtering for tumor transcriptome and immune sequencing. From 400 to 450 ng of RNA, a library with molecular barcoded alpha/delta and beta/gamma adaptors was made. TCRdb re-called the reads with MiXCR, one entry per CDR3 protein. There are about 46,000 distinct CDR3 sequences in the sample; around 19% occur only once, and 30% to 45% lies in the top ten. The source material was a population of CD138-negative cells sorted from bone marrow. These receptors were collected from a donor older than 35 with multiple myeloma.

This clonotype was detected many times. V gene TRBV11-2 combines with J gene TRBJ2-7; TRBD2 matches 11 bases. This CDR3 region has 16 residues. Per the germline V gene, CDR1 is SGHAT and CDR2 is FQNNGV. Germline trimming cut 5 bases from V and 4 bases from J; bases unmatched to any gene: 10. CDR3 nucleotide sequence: TGTGCCAGCAGCCCCGCTCGACTAGCGGGAAGGTACGAGCAGTACTTC. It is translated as CASSPARLAGRYEQYF.

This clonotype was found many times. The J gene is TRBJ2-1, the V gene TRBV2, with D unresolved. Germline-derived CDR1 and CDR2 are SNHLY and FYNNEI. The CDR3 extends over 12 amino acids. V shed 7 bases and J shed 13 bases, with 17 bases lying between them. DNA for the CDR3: TGTGCCAGCACCCCTGTTAGGAGTGTTCAGTTCTTC. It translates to CASTPVRSVQFF.

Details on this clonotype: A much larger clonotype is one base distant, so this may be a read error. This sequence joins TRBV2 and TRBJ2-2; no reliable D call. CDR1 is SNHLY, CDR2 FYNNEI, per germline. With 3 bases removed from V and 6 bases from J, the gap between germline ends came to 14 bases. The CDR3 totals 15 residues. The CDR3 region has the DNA TGTGCCAGCAGTGAGGGGTCTTCCGACCCCGGGGAGCTGTTTTTT. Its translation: CASSEGSSDPGELFF.

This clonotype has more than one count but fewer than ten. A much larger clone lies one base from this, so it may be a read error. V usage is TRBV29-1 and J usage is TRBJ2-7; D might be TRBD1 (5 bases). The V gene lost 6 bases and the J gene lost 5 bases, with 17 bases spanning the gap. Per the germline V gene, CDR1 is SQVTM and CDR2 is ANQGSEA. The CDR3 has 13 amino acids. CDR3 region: CSVLKTVAHEQYF. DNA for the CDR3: TGCAGCGTGTTAAAGACAGTTGCCCACGAGCAGTACTTC.

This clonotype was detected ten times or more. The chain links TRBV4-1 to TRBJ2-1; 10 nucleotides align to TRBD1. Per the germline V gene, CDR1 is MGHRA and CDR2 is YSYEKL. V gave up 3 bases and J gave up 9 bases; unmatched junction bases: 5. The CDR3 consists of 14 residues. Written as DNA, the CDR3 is TGCGCCAGCAGCCACCGGGACAGGGGCACTGAGCAGTTCTTC. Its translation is CASSHRDRGTEQFF.

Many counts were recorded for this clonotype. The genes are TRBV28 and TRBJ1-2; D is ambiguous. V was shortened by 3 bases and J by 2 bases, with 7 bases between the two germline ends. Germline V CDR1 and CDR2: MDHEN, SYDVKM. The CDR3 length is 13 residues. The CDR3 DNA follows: TGTGCCAGCAGTTTCGCCACCAACTATGGCTACACCTTC. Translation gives CASSFATNYGYTF.

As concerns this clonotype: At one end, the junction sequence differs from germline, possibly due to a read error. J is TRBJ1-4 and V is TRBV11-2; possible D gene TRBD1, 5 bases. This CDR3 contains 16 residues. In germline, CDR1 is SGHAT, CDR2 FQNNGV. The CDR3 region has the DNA TGTGCCAGCTCCTCTCGTGCTGGGACTGCATTTGTAGAGCTGTATTTT. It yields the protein CASSSRAGTAFVELYF.

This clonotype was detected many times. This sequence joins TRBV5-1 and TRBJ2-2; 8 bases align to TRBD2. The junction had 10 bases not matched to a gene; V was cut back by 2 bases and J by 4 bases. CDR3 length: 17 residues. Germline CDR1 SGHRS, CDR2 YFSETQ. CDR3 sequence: CASSFTQTSAGTGELFF. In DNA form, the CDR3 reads TGCGCCAGCAGCTTCACCCAGACTAGCGCCGGCACCGGGGAGCTGTTTTTT.

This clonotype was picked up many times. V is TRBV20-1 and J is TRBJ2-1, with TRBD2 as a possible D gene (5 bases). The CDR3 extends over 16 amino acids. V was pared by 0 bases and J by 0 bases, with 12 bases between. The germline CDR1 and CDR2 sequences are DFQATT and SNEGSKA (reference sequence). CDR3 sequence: CSARDLEGLSYNEQFF. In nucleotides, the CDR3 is TGCAGTGCTAGAGATCTAGAGGGCCTCTCCTACAATGAGCAGTTCTTC.

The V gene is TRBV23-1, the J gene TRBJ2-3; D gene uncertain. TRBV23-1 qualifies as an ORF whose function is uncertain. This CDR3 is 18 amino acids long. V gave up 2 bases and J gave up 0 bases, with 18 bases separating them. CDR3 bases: TGCGCCAGCAGTCAAGAAACCCCTAAATTTTCTAGCACAGATACGCAGTATTTT. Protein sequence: CASSQETPKFSSTDTQYF.

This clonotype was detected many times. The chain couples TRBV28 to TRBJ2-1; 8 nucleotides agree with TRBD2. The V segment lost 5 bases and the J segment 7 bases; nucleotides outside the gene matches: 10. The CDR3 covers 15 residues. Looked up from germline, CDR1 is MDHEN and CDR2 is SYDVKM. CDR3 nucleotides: TGTGCCAGCAGTCCCTATGCGGGAGGAGAAAATGAGCAGTTCTTC. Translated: CASSPYAGGENEQFF. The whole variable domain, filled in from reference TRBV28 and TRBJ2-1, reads DVKVTQSSRYLVKRTGEKVFLECVQDMDHENMFWYRQDPGLGLRLIYFSYDVKMKEKGDIPEGYSVSREKKERFSLILESASTNQTSMYLCASSPYAGGENEQFFGPGTRLTVL.

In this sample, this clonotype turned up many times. Here the CDR3 DNA reads TGCGCCAGCAGCCAAACTTACCCTCAAAACACCGGGGAGCTGTTTTTT. Translating gives CASSQTYPQNTGELFF. The genes are TRBV4-1 and TRBJ2-2; no firm D call. CDR3 size: 16 residues. Germline V gene sequence: CDR1 MGHRA, CDR2 YSYEKL. V shed 2 bases and J shed 2 bases, with 12 bases lying between them.

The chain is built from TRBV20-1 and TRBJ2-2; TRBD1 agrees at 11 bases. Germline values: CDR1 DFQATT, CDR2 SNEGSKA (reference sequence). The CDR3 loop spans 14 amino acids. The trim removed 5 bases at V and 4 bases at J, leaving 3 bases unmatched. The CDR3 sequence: CSAGGTGGTGELFF. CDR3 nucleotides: TGCAGTGCTGGGGGGACAGGGGGCACCGGGGAGCTGTTTTTT.

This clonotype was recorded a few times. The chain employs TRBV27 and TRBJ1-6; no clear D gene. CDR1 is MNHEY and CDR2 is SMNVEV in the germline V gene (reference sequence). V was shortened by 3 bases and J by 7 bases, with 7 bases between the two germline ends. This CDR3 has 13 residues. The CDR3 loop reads CASSFFLNSPLHF. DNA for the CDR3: TGTGCCAGCAGTTTCTTTCTGAATTCACCCCTCCACTTT.

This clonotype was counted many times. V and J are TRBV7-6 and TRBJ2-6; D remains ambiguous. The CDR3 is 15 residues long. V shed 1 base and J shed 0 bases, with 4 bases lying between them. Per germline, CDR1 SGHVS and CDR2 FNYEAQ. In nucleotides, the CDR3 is TGTGCCAGCAGCTTAGTCTACTCTGGGGCCAACGTCCTGACTTTC. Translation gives CASSLVYSGANVLTF.